This entry features one TCR beta chain sequence. Its antigen is not identified. This record belongs to a study of graft-versus-host responses after intestinal transplantation. In the study overall: As for transplant type, recipients had multivisceral, liver-intestinal, or isolated intestinal grafts. Anti-thymocyte globulin induction preceded about 3 years of tacrolimus and steroid maintenance in all recipients.

Clones were sequenced by immunoSEQ multiplex PCR, and TCRdb holds only the in-frame ones, with some missing. The table shows fewer than 110,000 clones, with approximately 93% occurring only once. Trimming pared 7 bases from V and 5 bases from J, leaving 11 bases between. Germline V gene lookup returns CDR1 ENHRY and CDR2 SYGVKD. This CDR3 is 12 amino acids long. Study results and caveats: Among recipient marrow samples, GvH clones were found; some appeared first in ileum or blood.

The sequence derives from a human donor who received an intestinal transplant. V usage is TRBV10-3 and J usage is TRBJ2-5; D might be TRBD1 (5 bases). The sample consisted of unstimulated CD8+ T cells sorted from spleen or lymph node cells, taken before intestinal transplant. CDR3 DNA sequence: TGTGCCATCAAGGACATGGACGAGACCCAGTACTTC. Its translation: CAIKDMDETQYF.